This TCR beta chain was identified during a study of T-cell reconstitution after alpha-beta-depleted transplantation in children. Notes on the study in general: Roughly two months post-transplant, alpha-beta T cells reportedly originated from several hundred graft clones that had expanded. From newly produced T cells came most of the T-cell counts and diversity one year after transplant.

The library targeted TCRbeta and was prepared with unique molecular identifiers. Using its own MiXCR run on the PCR reads, TCRdb lists one record per CDR3 protein. The sample records about 98,000 distinct CDR3 sequences, 20% to 30% being singletons. This CDR3 region has 14 residues. Trimming cost V 8 bases and J 5 bases; bases outside gene matches: 9. CDR1 is SGHAT and CDR2 is FQNNGV in the germline V gene. With regard to this clonotype: Its antigen remains unknown.

The sequencing used PBMCs, collected before TCRalphabeta/CD19-depleted stem cell transplant. The V gene is TRBV11-2, the J gene TRBJ1-1; 9 positions agree with TRBD1. This TCR came from a boy between 2 and 10 years old with acute lymphoblastic leukemia, due to receive a stem cell transplant. CDR3 coding DNA: TGTGCCAGCCTTTCGTCGGACAGGGGAACTGAAGCTTTCTTT. It encodes CASLSSDRGTEAFF.